This paragraph covers one TCR beta chain sequence. Its antigen is as yet unknown. This specimen belongs to a study of PD-1 blockade in classical Hodgkin lymphoma. Generated by immunoSEQ multiplex PCR, the TCRdb table keeps only in-frame clones and is missing some. The sample carries 22,000 or so clones, 80% to 90% recorded once. This CDR3 is built from 15 residues. The V and J ends lost 4 bases and 6 bases, in that order; junction bases with no gene match: 9. CDR1 and CDR2 from the germline V gene are SGHTA and FQGNSA. Study-wide findings and caveats: Relapsed/refractory patients reportedly had lower baseline diversity than newly diagnosed patients.

Regarding time point: newly diagnosed, previously untreated cHL patient sample. Purification of CD4+ T cells from thawed PBMCs was achieved by magnetic negative selection. This chain joins TRBV7-2 and TRBJ1-5, with 7 bases aligning to TRBD1. The sequencing sample was made of CD4+ T cells from blood. The TCR was taken from a human donor with classical Hodgkin lymphoma. The CDR3: CASSSQGVLGQPQHF. The CDR3 DNA follows: TGTGCCAGCAGCTCGCAGGGGGTACTTGGTCAGCCCCAGCATTTT.